The 14 T cell receptor beta chains given below trace back to one sample, sequenced in a study of T cell repertoires in cytomegalovirus infection. Antigen specificity for these receptors is unknown. TCRdb re-derived calls from the reads in MiXCR, one entry per CDR3 protein. The sample consists of hundreds of thousands of distinct CDR3 sequences, around 32% of them appearing once. The source was cultured CD8+ T cells from PBMCs, collected from culture after CMV antigen stimulation. The receptor source for this set is a human donor in good health (CMV status not recorded). Some clones in this sample may be carry-over from other donors' samples.

This clonotype was seen a handful of times. The junction does not match germline at one end; this may be a read error. The genes are TRBV2 and TRBJ1-6; D is uncertain. In germline, CDR1 is SNHLY, CDR2 FYNNEI. The CDR3 runs 14 residues. CDR3 DNA sequence: TGTGCCAGCAGGGAAGGGCGTAGAGGGTCACCCCTCCACTTT. Translation: CASREGRRGSPLHF.

In this sample, this clonotype turned up a few times. This sequence joins TRBV5-6 and TRBJ1-1; D remains ambiguous. This CDR3 is built from 14 residues. V was cut by 4 bases and J by 0 bases, with 10 bases left in between. Germline V gene lookup returns CDR1 SGHDT and CDR2 YYEEEE. Here the CDR3 reads CASSASGVNTEAFF. CDR3 DNA: TGTGCCAGCAGCGCTTCGGGCGTGAACACTGAAGCTTTCTTT.

This chain links TRBV6-1 with TRBJ2-7, with a weak D call TRBD1 (6 bases). The length of the CDR3 is 15 residues. Germline loops: CDR1 MNHNS, CDR2 SASEGT. V was clipped by 2 bases and J by 0 bases, with 11 bases between them. Here the CDR3 DNA reads TGTGCCAGCAGTGAACAGGGGTCCAGCTCCTACGAGCAGTACTTC. This codes for CASSEQGSSSYEQYF.

The chain uses TRBV6-5 and TRBJ1-2, with D unresolved. Trimming stripped 0 bases from V and 13 bases from J, with 15 bases between. The CDR3 spans 13 residues. Germline V gene data show CDR1 as MNHEY and CDR2 as SVGAGI. CDR3 protein: CASSYSPSESGTF. CDR3 DNA sequence: TGTGCCAGCAGTTACTCCCCCTCTGAGTCGGGCACCTTC.

This clonotype was seen only a few times. The CDR3 DNA sequence: TGTGCCAGCAGTTTCGACAGGGTCGCCACCGGGGAGCTGTTTTTT. Translation gives CASSFDRVATGELFF. The chain has TRBV6-6 and TRBJ2-2; 7 bases are a match to TRBD1. Trimming took 4 bases from V and 4 from J; bases not matched to a gene: 6. Germline CDR1 reads MNHNY; CDR2 reads SVGAGI (reference sequence). This CDR3 region has 15 residues.

The J gene is TRBJ1-5, the V gene TRBV20-1, with a weak D call TRBD1 (6 bases). The CDR3 consists of 16 residues. V lost 6 bases and J 6 bases, leaving 24 bases between the germline ends. The germline CDR1 and CDR2 sequences are DFQATT and SNEGSKA (reference sequence). The CDR3 bases are TGCAGTGCCGAACCCTGGGGGGGCGCCGGAGGTCAGCCCCAGCATTTT. Translating gives CSAEPWGGAGGQPQHF.

This clonotype was seen a few times. CDR3 bases: TGTGCCAGCAGTTTAAGCGGGAGTCAGAACACTGAAGCTTTCTTT. Amino acids: CASSLSGSQNTEAFF. V usage is TRBV27 and J usage is TRBJ1-1; no firm D call. Trimming took off 2 bases at V and 1 base at J, with 11 bases between the two ends. Germline V gene lookup returns CDR1 MNHEY and CDR2 SMNVEV (reference sequence). The CDR3 covers 15 residues.

This clonotype was recorded a few times. The chain employs TRBV4-1 and TRBJ2-1; D uncertain. CDR3 length: 15 amino acids. Germline V gene data show CDR1 as MGHRA and CDR2 as YSYEKL. Trimming took off 4 bases at V and 2 bases at J, with 12 bases between the two ends. CDR3 sequence (DNA): TGCGCCAGCAGCCTCCGTATAGGTACCTACAATGAGCAGTTCTTC. It specifies CASSLRIGTYNEQFF.

The chain combines TRBV6-5 with TRBJ2-1; a weak D match, TRBD2 (6 bases). Trimming stripped 2 bases from V and 6 bases from J, with 11 bases between. Germline V gene data show CDR1 as MNHEY and CDR2 as SVGAGI. The CDR3 runs to 14 residues. CDR3 DNA: TGTGCCAGCAGTTACGGGGCACTAGCCAATGAGCAGTTCTTC. Translation: CASSYGALANEQFF.

This clonotype occurred a few times. CDR3 protein: CASSPLDPSTDTQYF. The CDR3, as DNA: TGTGCCAGCAGTCCACTGGACCCTAGCACAGATACGCAGTATTTT. The V call is TRBV6-5, the J call TRBJ2-3, with unresolved D. The CDR3 loop spans 15 amino acids. Germline V gene lookup returns CDR1 MNHEY and CDR2 SVGAGI. The V and J ends lost 5 bases and 0 bases respectively, with 12 bases between them.

This clonotype was seen repeatedly, ten times or more. V and J are TRBV7-8 and TRBJ2-4; D might be TRBD2 (7 bases). Trimming pared 2 bases from V and 8 bases from J, leaving 16 bases between. The length of the CDR3 is 15 residues. Looked up from germline, CDR1 is SGHVS and CDR2 is FQNEAQ. CDR3 sequence (DNA): TGTGCCAGCAGCTTATATAGGGGGGGGGCCGACATTCAGTACTTC. It encodes CASSLYRGGADIQYF. The variable domain in full, with the rest retrieved from reference TRBV7-8 and TRBJ2-4, is GAGVSQSPRYKVAKRGQDVALRCDPISGHVSLFWYQQALGQGPEFLTYFQNEAQLDKSGLPSDRFFAERPEGSVSTLKIQRTQQEDSAVYLCASSLYRGGADIQYFGAGTRLSVL.

The chain joins TRBV24-1 to TRBJ2-3; D possibly corresponds to TRBD1 (5 bases). Germline CDR1 reads KGHDR; CDR2 reads SFDVKD. The CDR3 runs 12 residues. Deletions cut 9 bases from V and 4 bases from J, with 10 bases between. CDR3 DNA sequence: TGTGCCACCCAGGGTGAGGCAGATACGCAGTATTTT. Translating gives CATQGEADTQYF.

The chain couples TRBV5-6 to TRBJ2-5, with 10 bases fitting TRBD2. The CDR3 has 16 residues. V trimming: 0 bases; J trimming: 7 bases; junction bases outside the gene matches: 9. Germline assignment: CDR1 SGHDT and CDR2 YYEEEE. The CDR3 is CASSLVSGGTRATQYF. The CDR3, as DNA: TGTGCCAGCAGCTTGGTTAGCGGGGGGACAAGAGCGACCCAGTACTTC. The variable domain in full, with the rest retrieved from reference TRBV5-6 and TRBJ2-5, is DAGVTQSPTHLIKTRGQQVTLRCSPKSGHDTVSWYQQALGQGPQFIFQYYEEEERQRGNFPDRFSGHQFPNYSSELNVNALLLGDSALYLCASSLVSGGTRATQYFGPGTRLLVL.

This clonotype was seen more than once but under ten times. The V gene is TRBV7-9, the J gene TRBJ2-3; D possibly uses TRBD1 or TRBD2 (6 bases each). The ends were cut back, 10 bases at V and 1 base at J, with 15 bases in the middle. The CDR3 covers 14 residues. Germline-derived CDR1 and CDR2 are SEHNR and FQNEAQ (reference sequence). CDR3 bases: TGTGCCACTCGGGGGCCTAGAGGCACAGATACGCAGTATTTT. Protein sequence: CATRGPRGTDTQYF. The variable domain in full, with the rest retrieved from reference TRBV7-9 and TRBJ2-3, is DTGVSQNPRHKITKRGQNVTFRCDPISEHNRLYWYRQTLGQGPEFLTYFQNEAQLEKSRLLSDRFSAERPKGSFSTLEIQRTEQGDSAMYLCATRGPRGTDTQYFGPGTRLTVL.